These T cell receptor beta chains were read from a single sample in a study of T cell changes during pregnancy in multiple sclerosis. Here immunoSEQ multiplex PCR was the method, and the copy in TCRdb shows in-frame clones only, minus some. This sample has 65,000 to 85,000 clones, with roughly 93% found just once. The sample was peripheral blood, taken in the third trimester of pregnancy. These receptors all stem from a female donor with multiple sclerosis, enrolled in a pregnancy study. Both conserved end residues are part of each CDR3. D genes are given only for firm matches. Clone size, where shown, is once, few, many, or a class for clones that have expanded.

CDR3aa: CASSLGSGNTEAFF
CDR3nt: TGTGCCAGCAGCTTAGGGTCAGGGAACACTGAAGCTTTCTTT
d_gene: NA
abundance: few
j_gene: TRBJ1-1
v_gene: TRBV7-8

CDR3aa: CASSEDLTVGYTF
CDR3nt: TGCGCCAGCAGTGAGGACTTGACAGTTGGCTACACCTTC
d_gene: NA
abundance: few
j_gene: TRBJ1-2
v_gene: TRBV10-1

CDR3aa: CASSWGLNTEAFF
CDR3nt: TGTGCCAGCAGCTGGGGACTAAACACTGAAGCTTTCTTT
d_gene: NA
abundance: NA
j_gene: TRBJ1-1
v_gene: TRBV5-6

CDR3aa: CASSLALRGETQYF
CDR3nt: TGTGCCAGCAGCTTAGCGTTAAGGGGGGAGACCCAGTACTTC
d_gene: NA
abundance: NA
j_gene: TRBJ2-5
v_gene: TRBV7-9

CDR3aa: CASSSGGSGQYF
CDR3nt: TGTGCCAGCAGCTCGGGGGGGAGCGGACAGTATTTT
d_gene: TRBD2
abundance: NA
j_gene: TRBJ2-3
v_gene: TRBV5-4

CDR3aa: CASSRERGSLSYEQYF
CDR3nt: TGCGCCAGCAGCCGCGAAAGGGGGTCTCTGAGCTACGAGCAGTACTTC
d_gene: NA
abundance: NA
j_gene: TRBJ2-7
v_gene: TRBV4-1

CDR3aa: CASSIRGRGISGANVLTF
CDR3nt: TGTGCCAGTAGTATTCGGGGCAGGGGAATCTCTGGGGCCAACGTCCTGACTTTC
d_gene: NA
abundance: NA
j_gene: TRBJ2-6
v_gene: TRBV19

CDR3aa: CAIKRQGASDEQYF
CDR3nt: TGTGCCATCAAAAGACAGGGGGCGTCGGACGAGCAGTACTTC
d_gene: TRBD1
abundance: NA
j_gene: TRBJ2-7
v_gene: TRBV10-3

CDR3aa: CASSGTKTGNTEAFF
CDR3nt: TGTGCCAGCAGTGGAACAAAAACAGGGAACACTGAAGCTTTCTTT
d_gene: NA
abundance: NA
j_gene: TRBJ1-1
v_gene: TRBV6-1

CDR3aa: CASSPGTTPQDEQFF
CDR3nt: TGTGCCAGTAGTCCCGGGACTACCCCGCAGGATGAGCAGTTCTTC
d_gene: TRBD2
abundance: NA
j_gene: TRBJ2-1
v_gene: TRBV19

CDR3aa: CASSVVGGNTEAFF
CDR3nt: TGTGCCAGCAGTGTAGTCGGTGGGAACACTGAAGCTTTCTTT
d_gene: NA
abundance: NA
j_gene: TRBJ1-1
v_gene: TRBV6-1

CDR3aa: CAIREGDYEQYF
CDR3nt: TGTGCCATACGCGAGGGTGACTACGAGCAGTACTTC
d_gene: NA
abundance: NA
j_gene: TRBJ2-7
v_gene: TRBV28

CDR3aa: CASSPLAGGRETQYF
CDR3nt: TGTGCCAGCTCACCACTCGCAGGGGGCCGAGAGACCCAGTACTTC
d_gene: TRBD1
abundance: NA
j_gene: TRBJ2-5
v_gene: TRBV18

CDR3aa: CSVVRDTQYF
CDR3nt: TGCAGCGTTGTCCGAGATACGCAGTATTTT
d_gene: NA
abundance: NA
j_gene: TRBJ2-3
v_gene: TRBV29-1

CDR3aa: CASSLTGEKLFF
CDR3nt: TGTGCCAGCAGCTTAACAGGAGAAAAACTGTTTTTT
d_gene: NA
abundance: NA
j_gene: TRBJ1-4
v_gene: TRBV11-2

CDR3aa: CASSASGGISTGELFF
CDR3nt: TGTGCTAGCAGCGCTAGTGGGGGGATATCCACCGGGGAGCTGTTTTTT
d_gene: NA
abundance: NA
j_gene: TRBJ2-2
v_gene: TRBV7-7

CDR3aa: CSAPQVRGYTF
CDR3nt: TGCAGTGCTCCACAAGTAAGAGGCTACACCTTC
d_gene: NA
abundance: NA
j_gene: TRBJ1-2
v_gene: TRBV20-1

CDR3aa: CSSSPGGEGYTF
CDR3nt: TGCAGCAGCAGTCCAGGGGGTGAGGGCTACACCTTC
d_gene: TRBD1
abundance: NA
j_gene: TRBJ1-2
v_gene: TRBV29-1

CDR3aa: CASSTDNLGNTIYF
CDR3nt: TGTGCCAGTAGTACGGACAACCTTGGAAACACCATATATTTT
d_gene: NA
abundance: NA
j_gene: TRBJ1-3
v_gene: TRBV19

CDR3aa: CASLTGGVSTEAFF
CDR3nt: TGTGCCAGCCTCACGGGGGGAGTCAGCACTGAAGCTTTCTTT
d_gene: NA
abundance: NA
j_gene: TRBJ1-1
v_gene: TRBV19

CDR3aa: CASSRDTNTEAFF
CDR3nt: TGTGCCAGCAGCCGGGACACGAACACTGAAGCTTTCTTT
d_gene: NA
abundance: NA
j_gene: TRBJ1-1
v_gene: TRBV5-4

CDR3aa: CASSFSDYGYTF
CDR3nt: TGTGCCAGCAGCTTTTCGGACTATGGCTACACCTTC
d_gene: NA
abundance: NA
j_gene: TRBJ1-2
v_gene: TRBV5-6

CDR3aa: CASMSMNRGQYEQYF
CDR3nt: TGTGCCAGCATGTCCATGAACAGGGGGCAGTACGAGCAGTACTTC
d_gene: TRBD1
abundance: NA
j_gene: TRBJ2-7
v_gene: TRBV7-9

CDR3aa: CASSQESAAGGNQPQHF
CDR3nt: TGCGCCAGCAGCCAAGAATCGGCAGCCGGGGGCAATCAGCCCCAGCATTTT
d_gene: NA
abundance: NA
j_gene: TRBJ1-5
v_gene: TRBV4-1

CDR3aa: CASSLPGTPEAFF
CDR3nt: TGTGCCAGCAGCCTCCCCGGGACACCTGAAGCTTTCTTT
d_gene: NA
abundance: NA
j_gene: TRBJ1-1
v_gene: TRBV6-6

CDR3aa: CASSQDPIRYF
CDR3nt: TGCGCCAGCAGCCAAGACCCGATCAGGTACTTC
d_gene: NA
abundance: NA
j_gene: TRBJ2-5
v_gene: TRBV4-1

CDR3aa: CASSVVPGMDVNGYTF
CDR3nt: TGTGCCAGCAGCGTAGTTCCCGGGATGGATGTAAATGGCTACACCTTC
d_gene: NA
abundance: NA
j_gene: TRBJ1-2
v_gene: TRBV9

CDR3aa: CASSLRSMGAARSETQYF
CDR3nt: TGTGCCAGCAGTTTACGATCTATGGGGGCGGCGCGATCGGAGACCCAGTACTTC
d_gene: NA
abundance: NA
j_gene: TRBJ2-5
v_gene: TRBV27

CDR3aa: CASSLAPGPYEQYF
CDR3nt: TGTGCTAGCAGCTTAGCTCCAGGCCCCTACGAGCAGTACTTC
d_gene: NA
abundance: NA
j_gene: TRBJ2-7
v_gene: TRBV7-7

CDR3aa: CASSAPGTGWGSPLHF
CDR3nt: TGCGCCAGCAGTGCACCCGGGACAGGGTGGGGTTCACCCCTCCACTTT
d_gene: TRBD1
abundance: NA
j_gene: TRBJ1-6
v_gene: TRBV10-2

CDR3aa: CASSSPGGWYGYTF
CDR3nt: TGTGCCAGTAGTTCCCCAGGGGGATGGTATGGCTACACCTTC
d_gene: TRBD1
abundance: NA
j_gene: TRBJ1-2
v_gene: TRBV19

CDR3aa: CSVADGGEYTFLDNEQFF
CDR3nt: TGCAGCGTTGCGGACGGGGGGGAGTACACCTTCCTTGACAATGAGCAGTTCTTC
d_gene: TRBD2
abundance: NA
j_gene: TRBJ2-1
v_gene: TRBV29-1

CDR3aa: CATSPGDFLHGYTF
CDR3nt: TGTGCCACCTCACCAGGCGATTTCCTCCATGGCTACACCTTC
d_gene: NA
abundance: NA
j_gene: TRBJ1-2
v_gene: TRBV6-5

CDR3aa: CASSPVGGGQPQHF
CDR3nt: TGTGCCAGCAGCCCTGTAGGGGGGGGCCAGCCCCAGCATTTT
d_gene: NA
abundance: NA
j_gene: TRBJ1-5
v_gene: TRBV2

CDR3aa: CASSLFGGRKTGELFF
CDR3nt: TGTGCCAGCAGCTTATTCGGGGGGCGCAAGACCGGGGAGCTGTTTTTT
d_gene: NA
abundance: NA
j_gene: TRBJ2-2
v_gene: TRBV7-2

CDR3aa: CASSLVAGEVLNEQFF
CDR3nt: TGTGCCAGCAGCTTGGTGGCGGGGGAGGTCCTAAATGAGCAGTTCTTC
d_gene: TRBD2
abundance: NA
j_gene: TRBJ2-1
v_gene: TRBV5-4

CDR3aa: CASSPGTGAAPAFF
CDR3nt: TGTGCCAGCAGCCCAGGGACAGGGGCGGCCCCGGCTTTCTTT
d_gene: TRBD1
abundance: NA
j_gene: TRBJ1-1
v_gene: TRBV9

CDR3aa: CASGSGRENTEAFF
CDR3nt: TGTGCTAGTGGTTCAGGACGGGAGAACACTGAAGCTTTCTTT
d_gene: NA
abundance: NA
j_gene: TRBJ1-1
v_gene: TRBV12-5

CDR3aa: CASAAQGEGDTQYF
CDR3nt: TGTGCCAGCGCCGCACAGGGGGAGGGAGATACGCAGTATTTT
d_gene: NA
abundance: once
j_gene: TRBJ2-3
v_gene: TRBV6-4

CDR3aa: CASSPTGARSYEQYF
CDR3nt: TGTGCCAGCAGCCCTACAGGGGCTCGGTCCTACGAGCAGTACTTC
d_gene: TRBD1
abundance: NA
j_gene: TRBJ2-7
v_gene: TRBV7-9

CDR3aa: CSAIRDFEAFF
CDR3nt: TGCAGTGCTATCCGGGATTTTGAAGCTTTCTTT
d_gene: NA
abundance: NA
j_gene: TRBJ1-1
v_gene: TRBV20-1

CDR3aa: CASSQDLGGADTQYF
CDR3nt: TGTGCCAGCAGCCAAGATCTCGGGGGGGCAGATACGCAGTATTTT
d_gene: TRBD2
abundance: NA
j_gene: TRBJ2-3
v_gene: TRBV4-2

CDR3aa: CASSGDRVSYNSPLHF
CDR3nt: TGTGCCAGCAGTGGAGACAGGGTCTCCTATAATTCACCCCTCCACTTT
d_gene: TRBD1
abundance: many
j_gene: TRBJ1-6
v_gene: TRBV2

CDR3aa: CAISESSGQGNSPLHF
CDR3nt: TGTGCCATCAGTGAGTCGAGTGGGCAGGGGAATTCACCCCTCCACTTT
d_gene: NA
abundance: NA
j_gene: TRBJ1-6
v_gene: TRBV10-3

CDR3aa: CASSLGGGRRGYTF
CDR3nt: TGTGCCAGCAGCCTAGGGGGCGGGAGACGAGGCTACACCTTC
d_gene: TRBD1
abundance: few
j_gene: TRBJ1-2
v_gene: TRBV7-2

CDR3aa: CAWSVRPGQGTF
CDR3nt: TGTGCCTGGAGTGTACGGCCGGGACAGGGAACCTTC
d_gene: TRBD1
abundance: NA
j_gene: TRBJ1-2
v_gene: TRBV30

CDR3aa: CASSGSTGSPYEQYF
CDR3nt: TGTGCCAGCAGTGGGTCGACAGGGAGTCCATACGAGCAGTACTTC
d_gene: TRBD1
abundance: NA
j_gene: TRBJ2-7
v_gene: TRBV6-1

CDR3aa: CASSEWQEVSLAKNIQYF
CDR3nt: TGCGCCAGCAGTGAGTGGCAGGAGGTGTCTCTAGCCAAAAACATTCAGTACTTC
d_gene: NA
abundance: once
j_gene: TRBJ2-4
v_gene: TRBV10-2

CDR3aa: CASSLARIHLDTQYF
CDR3nt: TGCGCCAGCAGCTTGGCCCGTATCCACTTGGATACGCAGTATTTT
d_gene: NA
abundance: once
j_gene: TRBJ2-3
v_gene: TRBV5-1

CDR3aa: CASSSEVQAFF
CDR3nt: TGTGCCAGCAGCTCCGAGGTACAAGCTTTCTTT
d_gene: NA
abundance: NA
j_gene: TRBJ1-1
v_gene: TRBV7-2

CDR3aa: CAISGGTSGGVINYNEQFF
CDR3nt: TGTGCCATCAGTGGCGGGACTAGCGGGGGGGTCATCAACTACAATGAGCAGTTCTTC
d_gene: TRBD2
abundance: NA
j_gene: TRBJ2-1
v_gene: TRBV10-3

CDR3aa: CASSTAGQGYNEQFF
CDR3nt: TGTGCCAGCAGTACCGCCGGACAGGGATACAATGAGCAGTTCTTC
d_gene: TRBD1
abundance: NA
j_gene: TRBJ2-1
v_gene: TRBV6-5

CDR3aa: CASSPQGARRAYGYTF
CDR3nt: TGTGCCAGCTCACCACAGGGGGCTCGCCGCGCCTATGGCTACACCTTC
d_gene: TRBD1
abundance: NA
j_gene: TRBJ1-2
v_gene: TRBV18